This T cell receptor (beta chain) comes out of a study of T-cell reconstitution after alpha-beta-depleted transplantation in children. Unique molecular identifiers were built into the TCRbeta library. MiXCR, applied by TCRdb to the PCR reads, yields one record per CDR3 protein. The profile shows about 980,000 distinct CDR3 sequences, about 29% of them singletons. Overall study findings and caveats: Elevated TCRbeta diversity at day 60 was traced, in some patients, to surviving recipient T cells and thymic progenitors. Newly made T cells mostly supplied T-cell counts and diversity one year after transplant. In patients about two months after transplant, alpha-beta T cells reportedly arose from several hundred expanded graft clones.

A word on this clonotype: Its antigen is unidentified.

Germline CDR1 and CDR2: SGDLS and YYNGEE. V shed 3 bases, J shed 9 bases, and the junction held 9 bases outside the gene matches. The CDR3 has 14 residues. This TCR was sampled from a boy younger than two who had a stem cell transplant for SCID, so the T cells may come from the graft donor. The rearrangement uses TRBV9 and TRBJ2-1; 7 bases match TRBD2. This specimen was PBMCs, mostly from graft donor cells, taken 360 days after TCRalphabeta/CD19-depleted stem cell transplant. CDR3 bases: TGTGCCAGCAGCGGGGGGGAGGGCACCGGTGAGCAGTTCTTC. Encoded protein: CASSGGEGTGEQFF.